The 15 T cell receptor beta chains presented below share a single source sample, sequenced in a study of blood T cell repertoires in COVID-19. Using immunoSEQ multiplex PCR, the repertoire was profiled, and TCRdb retains in-frame clones only, with some absent. In the table there are around 120,000 clones, around 86% of which are singletons. The specimen sequenced was peripheral blood. The receptors come from a woman in her 70s with acute or convalescent COVID-19.

The V gene is TRBV19, the J gene TRBJ1-6; D might be TRBD1 (6 bases). The CDR3 is 14 amino acids. Trimming removed 1 base from V and 5 bases from J, with 6 bases in between. The germline gives CDR1 LNHDA, CDR2 SQIVND (reference sequence). The CDR3 spells CASSIAGDNSPLHF. The CDR3 region has the DNA TGTGCCAGTAGTATAGCAGGGGATAATTCACCCCTCCACTTT. Looking up the rest from reference TRBV19 and TRBJ1-6 gives the full variable domain: DGGITQSPKYLFRKEGQNVTLSCEQNLNHDAMYWYRQDPGQGLRLIYYSQIVNDFQKGDIAEGYSVSREKKESFPLTVTSAQKNPTAFYLCASSIAGDNSPLHFGNGTRLTVT.

The chain has TRBV11-2 and TRBJ1-6, with a tentative D call TRBD1 (6 bases). Germline CDR1 SGHAT, CDR2 FQNNGV. V shed 4 bases and J shed 11 bases, with 18 bases lying between them. This CDR3 comprises 15 residues. For the CDR3, the DNA is TGTGCCAGCAGCTCAACCAGGGGCGGTGGTGCACCCCTCCACTTT. It specifies CASSSTRGGGAPLHF. Full variable domain (outside the CDR3, taken from reference TRBV11-2 and TRBJ1-6): EAGVAQSPRYKIIEKRQSVAFWCNPISGHATLYWYQQILGQGPKLLIQFQNNGVVDDSQLPKDRFSAERLKGVDSTLKIQPAKLEDSAVYLCASSSTRGGGAPLHFGNGTRLTVT.

The chain carries TRBV4-2 and TRBJ2-3; TRBD1 might be the D (6 bases). Germline CDR1 reads LGHNA; CDR2 reads YNFKEQ. V was pared by 0 bases and J by 2 bases, with 12 bases between. The CDR3 sequence is 16 residues long. The CDR3 sequence is CASSQESGDNTDTQYF. The CDR3 bases are TGTGCCAGCAGCCAAGAGTCCGGGGACAACACAGATACGCAGTATTTT.

The J gene is TRBJ2-5, the V gene TRBV5-1, with 11 bases aligning to TRBD2. Trimming took 5 bases from V and 5 from J; bases not matched to a gene: 5. CDR1 is SGHRS and CDR2 is YFSETQ in the germline V gene. CDR3 length: 14 residues. The CDR3 coding sequence is TGCGCCAGCAGTAGCGGGGGGGCTGAGGAGACCCAGTACTTC. Translated: CASSSGGAEETQYF.

The V and J genes are TRBV7-2 and TRBJ1-1; 11 bases match TRBD1. J lost 3 bases, V lost 1 base, and 1 base had no gene match. The CDR3 length is 15 residues. Germline V lookup: CDR1 SGHTA, CDR2 FQGNSA. CDR3 residues: CASSLVDRGHTEAFF. CDR3 coding DNA: TGTGCCAGCAGCTTAGTGGACAGGGGGCACACTGAAGCTTTCTTT. The whole variable domain, remainder taken from reference TRBV7-2 and TRBJ1-1, is GAGVSQSPSNKVTEKGKDVELRCDPISGHTALYWYRQSLGQGLEFLIYFQGNSAPDKSGLPSDRFSAERTGGSVSTLTIQRTQQEDSAVYLCASSLVDRGHTEAFFGQGTRLTVV.

V is TRBV15 and J is TRBJ1-3; maybe TRBD1 (6 bases). The CDR3 runs to 15 residues. From germline, CDR1 is LNHNV and CDR2 YYDKDF (reference sequence). Trimming pared 0 bases from V and 4 bases from J, leaving 10 bases between. The CDR3, as DNA: TGTGCCACCAGCAGAGACAGGGGAACGGGAAACACCATATATTTT. This translates into CATSRDRGTGNTIYF. Filled out from reference TRBV15 and TRBJ1-3, the complete variable domain reads DAMVIQNPRYQVTQFGKPVTLSCSQTLNHNVMYWYQQKSSQAPKLLFHYYDKDFNNEADTPDNFQSRRPNTSFCFLDIRSPGLGDTAMYLCATSRDRGTGNTIYFGEGSWLTVV.

The V gene is TRBV6-5, the J gene TRBJ2-7, with D possibly matching TRBD1 (6 bases). CDR1 is MNHEY and CDR2 is SVGAGI in the germline V gene. The CDR3 loop spans 14 amino acids. The V end was cut by 0 bases, the J end by 2 bases, with 8 bases between. CDR3 sequence (DNA): TGTGCCAGCAGTTACTCCAGGGGAACCTACGAGCAGTACTTC. It encodes CASSYSRGTYEQYF.

V gene TRBV6-5 combines with J gene TRBJ2-7, with 7 bases aligning to TRBD2. Unmatched junction bases numbered 13, after V lost 6 bases and J lost 5 bases. Germline CDR1 is MNHEY and CDR2 is SVGAGI. The CDR3 loop spans 15 amino acids. The CDR3 bases are TGTGCCAGCAGGCCTCCCGGGGGGTTTGGGCACGAGCAGTACTTC. This sequence encodes CASRPPGGFGHEQYF.

This chain links TRBV5-1 with TRBJ1-2, with 12 bases identical to TRBD1. CDR1 SGHRS and CDR2 YFSETQ come from the germline V gene. Trimming removed 4 bases from V and 4 bases from J; junction bases left unmatched: 8. The CDR3 length is 16 residues. CDR3 coding DNA: TGCGCCAGCAGCAGGGGACAGGGGGCGCGGGGCTATGGCTACACCTTC. The encoded protein is CASSRGQGARGYGYTF.

The V and J genes are TRBV4-1 and TRBJ1-5, with D unclear. This CDR3 has 13 amino acids. Germline CDR1 and CDR2: MGHRA and YSYEKL. Trimming removed 4 bases at V and 5 bases at J, with 9 bases between. The CDR3 spells CASSPGPYQPQHF. CDR3 nucleotide sequence: TGCGCCAGCAGCCCTGGGCCCTATCAGCCCCAGCATTTT.

The count of this clone is one. The gene calls are TRBV28 and TRBJ1-5; 10 positions match TRBD1. Germline CDR1 MDHEN, CDR2 SYDVKM. There are 15 residues in the CDR3. V lost 6 bases to trimming and J lost 3 bases; unmatched junction nucleotides: 5. CDR3: CASSTGQGYNQPQHF. CDR3 in DNA: TGTGCCAGCAGCACGGGACAGGGGTACAATCAGCCCCAGCATTTT. The full variable domain, with the rest looked up from reference TRBV28 and TRBJ1-5, is DVKVTQSSRYLVKRTGEKVFLECVQDMDHENMFWYRQDPGLGLRLIYFSYDVKMKEKGDIPEGYSVSREKKERFSLILESASTNQTSMYLCASSTGQGYNQPQHFGDGTRLSIL.

This clone was found a few times. The chain carries TRBV15 and TRBJ1-4, with D maybe TRBD1 (5 bases). The CDR3 extends over 15 amino acids. The V and J ends lost 0 bases and 8 bases respectively, with 13 bases between them. Germline assignment: CDR1 LNHNV and CDR2 YYDKDF (reference sequence). CDR3: CATSRDRGAGEKLFF. The CDR3 nucleotides are TGTGCCACCAGCAGAGATCGAGGGGCGGGGGAAAAACTGTTTTTT.

The V gene is TRBV19, the J gene TRBJ2-7; TRBD1 is a possible D gene (6 bases). V dropped 7 bases and J dropped 3 bases, with 16 bases sitting between them. The CDR3 is made up of 14 amino acids. Germline CDR1 reads LNHDA; CDR2 reads SQIVND (reference sequence). Written as DNA, the CDR3 is TGTGCCAGTACAACAGGACAGCCCTTCTACGAGCAGTACTTC. Residues: CASTTGQPFYEQYF.

The chain employs TRBV5-1 and TRBJ2-7; the D gene is possibly TRBD2 (5 bases). CDR1 is SGHRS, CDR2 YFSETQ, per germline. Deletions cut 4 bases from V and 6 bases from J, with 17 bases between. This CDR3 contains 14 residues. This chain's CDR3 is CASSGTRTAGEQYF. Here the CDR3 DNA reads TGCGCCAGCAGCGGCACTAGAACGGCTGGCGAGCAGTACTTC.

The V and J genes are TRBV19 and TRBJ1-4; 8 nucleotides align to TRBD1. The V gene's germline CDR1 is LNHDA and CDR2 SQIVND (reference sequence). The CDR3 contains 15 residues. The J segment lost 3 bases and the V segment lost 4 bases, leaving 4 bases of the junction unmatched. CDR3 nucleotides: TGTGCCAGTAGTAACGGACAGGGCCCTAATGAAAAACTGTTTTTT. Its protein product is CASSNGQGPNEKLFF.